This T cell receptor (beta chain) was identified in a study of blood T cell repertoires in COVID-19. Study information: Nucleic acid was either cDNA or gDNA, and it came from T cells, B-cell-depleted T cells, or PBMCs.

TCRdb's table, derived via immunoSEQ multiplex PCR, lists solely in-frame clones and lacks some. The data show approximately 180,000 clones, with roughly 87% seen just once and 2% to 2.5% held by the top ten. This TCR came from a woman between 40 and 55 years old with acute COVID-19. Specimen: PBMCs or T cells enriched from blood (not recorded which).

The DNA of the CDR3 is TGTGCCAGCAGCTTAGCGGTGGAGAGACGTAACACCGGGGAGCTGTTTTTT. It specifies CASSLAVERRNTGELFF. The chain employs TRBV7-9 and TRBJ2-2; D not resolved. Germline V gene data show CDR1 as SEHNR and CDR2 as FQNEAQ (reference sequence). Deletions cut 0 bases from V and 2 bases from J, with 13 bases between. This CDR3 region has 17 residues.